Following are 15 T cell receptor beta chains from one sample sequenced in a study of neurological immune-mediated disorders. TCRdb independently ran MiXCR on the 5' RACE reads; one entry per CDR3 protein. The repertoire holds tens of thousands of distinct CDR3 sequences, with 10% as singletons. The sample consisted of PBMCs. The receptors derive from a man aged 40-49 years in good health.

This clonotype was recorded at least ten times. The chain links TRBV7-9 to TRBJ1-2, with a tentative D call TRBD1 (5 bases). Between the trimmed V and J ends, which lost 4 bases and 0 bases, there was a span of 9 bases. This CDR3 region has 14 residues. Looked up from germline, CDR1 is SEHNR and CDR2 is FQNEAQ (reference sequence). CDR3 nucleotides: TGTGCCAGCAGCTCTGGACAACCTAACTATGGCTACACCTTC. It specifies CASSSGQPNYGYTF.

Many counts were recorded for this clonotype. The chain carries TRBV5-1 and TRBJ2-1; D gene unclear. The ends were cut back, 4 bases at V and 3 bases at J, with 2 bases in the middle. The CDR3 extends over 11 amino acids. Germline CDR1 SGHRS, CDR2 YFSETQ. The CDR3 here is CASSDYNEQFF. The DNA for the CDR3 is TGCGCCAGCAGCGACTACAATGAGCAGTTCTTC.

This chain uses TRBV15 with TRBJ1-1, with a tentative D call TRBD1 (6 bases). This CDR3 is 13 amino acids long. Trimming left V 8 bases short and J 0 bases short, with 10 bases between. From germline, CDR1 is LNHNV and CDR2 YYDKDF (reference sequence). The CDR3 loop reads CATEDRLNTEAFF. CDR3 in DNA: TGTGCCACCGAAGACAGGCTGAACACTGAAGCTTTCTTT.

In this sample, this clonotype turned up many times. The chain combines TRBV5-5 with TRBJ2-1; perhaps TRBD1 as D (5 bases). Per the germline V gene, CDR1 is SGHKS and CDR2 is YYEKEE (reference sequence). The CDR3 totals 16 residues. V shed 1 base and J shed 0 bases, with 11 bases lying between them. This chain's CDR3 is CASSLMGQSSYNEQFF. Here the CDR3 DNA reads TGTGCCAGCAGCTTGATGGGGCAAAGCTCCTACAATGAGCAGTTCTTC.

At least ten counts were recorded for this clonotype. The J gene is TRBJ2-6, the V gene TRBV10-3; perhaps D is TRBD1 or TRBD2 (5 bases each). The germline V gene encodes CDR1 ENHRY and CDR2 SYGVKD. CDR3 length: 13 residues. Trimming stripped 7 bases from V and 4 bases from J, with 8 bases between. The CDR3 here is CAITGDGANVLTF. CDR3 coding DNA: TGTGCCATCACCGGGGACGGGGCCAACGTCCTGACTTTC.

The rearrangement joins TRBV7-9 to TRBJ1-1, with D possibly TRBD1 on 5 matching bases. Germline CDR1 SEHNR, CDR2 FQNEAQ (reference sequence). There are 14 residues in the CDR3. The V end was cut by 6 bases, the J end by 4 bases, with 15 bases between. For the CDR3, the DNA is TGTGCCAGCAGTCTGGACACGGGGGGCACTGAAGCTTTCTTT. Amino acids: CASSLDTGGTEAFF.

A word on this clonotype: This sequence may be a read error, since a much larger clone differs from it by one base. The chain combines TRBV14 with TRBJ2-2; 8 nucleotides line up with TRBD1. Germline CDR1 reads SGHDN; CDR2 reads FVKESK. The CDR3 sequence is 16 residues long. DNA for the CDR3: TGTGCCATCAGCCAGACCGGGGACAGGCGGACCGGGGAGCTGTTTTTT. Its protein is CAISQTGDRRTGELFF.

This clonotype showed up many times. CDR3 coding DNA: TGTGCCAGCAGTTTAATAGGGCTCCGGGGAGAGACCCAGTACTTC. Translating it yields CASSLIGLRGETQYF. The gene calls are TRBV27 and TRBJ2-5; D is possibly TRBD2 (5 bases). CDR3 size: 15 residues. Trimming shortened V by 2 bases and J by 4 bases, and 14 bases separated the two germline ends. In germline, CDR1 is MNHEY, CDR2 SMNVEV (reference sequence).

The V call is TRBV6-6, the J call TRBJ2-2; the D is unclear. CDR1 is MNHNY, CDR2 SVGAGI, per germline (reference sequence). This CDR3 has 18 residues. The ends were cut back, 6 bases at V and 3 bases at J, with 23 bases in the middle. The chain's CDR3 is CASSSSAVTLKYTGELFF. For the CDR3, the DNA is TGTGCCAGCAGCTCATCGGCGGTAACCCTCAAATACACCGGGGAGCTGTTTTTT.

This clonotype was observed at least ten times. This chain joins TRBV2 and TRBJ2-7; 7 nucleotides agree with TRBD1. The CDR3 consists of 15 residues. CDR1 SNHLY and CDR2 FYNNEI come from the germline V gene. Trimming took 0 bases from V and 4 from J; bases not matched to a gene: 6. CDR3 nucleotides: TGTGCCAGCAGTGAAGCGGGGGACAGACCTTACGAGCAGTACTTC. Amino acid sequence: CASSEAGDRPYEQYF.

This clonotype was found many times. The chain joins TRBV29-1 to TRBJ1-1; D not resolved. The germline V gene encodes CDR1 SQVTM and CDR2 ANQGSEA. There are 13 residues in the CDR3. V was trimmed by 7 bases and J by 4 bases, leaving 16 bases between them. The CDR3 protein is CSAVDSGPTEAFF. In DNA form, the CDR3 reads TGCAGCGCCGTGGACTCAGGACCCACTGAAGCTTTCTTT.

This clonotype was observed many times. The rearrangement links TRBV5-1 to TRBJ2-1, with 16 bases aligning to TRBD2. V gave up 2 bases and J gave up 8 bases; unmatched junction bases: 10. Per the germline V gene, CDR1 is SGHRS and CDR2 is YFSETQ. The CDR3 runs to 18 residues. The CDR3 loop is CASSFPGLAGGPRDEQFF. The CDR3 DNA reads as TGCGCCAGCAGCTTCCCGGGACTAGCGGGGGGGCCTAGGGATGAGCAGTTCTTC.

This clonotype has a count of ten or more. The rearrangement uses TRBV7-3 and TRBJ2-7; D is unresolved. The CDR3 has 13 amino acids. With 1 base removed from V and 4 bases from J, the gap between germline ends came to 8 bases. Germline CDR1 reads SGHTA; CDR2 reads FQGTGA. The CDR3 DNA follows: TGTGCCAGCAGCTTAATGGCTAATTACGAGCAGTACTTC. This gives the protein CASSLMANYEQYF.

Ten or more counts support this clonotype. The rearrangement links TRBV15 to TRBJ1-5; tentatively, D is TRBD1 (5 bases). Germline-derived CDR1 and CDR2 are LNHNV and YYDKDF (reference sequence). Trimming removed 6 bases from V and 6 bases from J, with 12 bases in between. The CDR3 contains 13 residues. CDR3 coding DNA: TGTGCCACCAGGGGGAGGGGTGGTCAGCCCCAGCATTTT. Its translation: CATRGRGGQPQHF. Full variable domain (remainder filled in from reference TRBV15 and TRBJ1-5): DAMVIQNPRYQVTQFGKPVTLSCSQTLNHNVMYWYQQKSSQAPKLLFHYYDKDFNNEADTPDNFQSRRPNTSFCFLDIRSPGLGDTAMYLCATRGRGGQPQHFGDGTRLSIL.

Remarks on this clonotype: This may come from a read error, since a much larger clone is one base off. The CDR3 nucleotides read TGTTCCAGCAGCATTTTCAGGGGGCGCACTGAAGCTTTCTTT. It specifies CSSSIFRGRTEAFF. The V call is TRBV6-5, the J call TRBJ1-1; 8 nucleotides align to TRBD1. This CDR3 contains 14 residues. In germline, CDR1 is MNHEY, CDR2 SVGAGI.